What follows are 15 T cell receptor beta chains derived from one specimen sequenced in a study of T cell repertoires in cytomegalovirus infection (dated by TCRdb to about 2019). Reads for this sample came from an Illumina HiSeq 1500. TCRdb redid the processing of the public reads, applying fastp at Q25 and MiXCR, and retained in-frame beta chains. For every CDR3 protein sequence, its rows merge into one entry that carries the most common genes and DNA. Within this sample are some 120,000 distinct CDR3 sequences, with about 31% of them counted one time only. Of the sample, roughly 53% falls within the top ten clones. Their antigen targets remain unknown. In light of the paper, this sample's treatment or condition label describes: in vitro stimulation with specific CMV peptide epitopes to enrich CMV-specific T cells. The sample consisted of CD8+ T cells from cultured PBMCs, taken from culture after CMV antigen stimulation. The receptors were gathered from a human donor in good health (CMV status not recorded). Some clones in this sample may be carry-over from other donors' samples.

The chain recombines TRBV7-8 with TRBJ1-2, with D maybe TRBD1 (6 bases). The V end lost 6 bases, the J end lost 6 bases, and 20 bases lay between the germline ends. Germline values: CDR1 SGHVS, CDR2 FQNEAQ. The CDR3 loop spans 15 amino acids. In DNA form, the CDR3 reads TGTGCCAGCAGTGGAATCAGGGGAGATCTAGATGGCTACACCTTC. The encoded protein is CASSGIRGDLDGYTF. Full variable domain (rest looked up from reference TRBV7-8 and TRBJ1-2): GAGVSQSPRYKVAKRGQDVALRCDPISGHVSLFWYQQALGQGPEFLTYFQNEAQLDKSGLPSDRFFAERPEGSVSTLKIQRTQQEDSAVYLCASSGIRGDLDGYTFGSGTRLTVV.

V is TRBV6-2 or TRBV6-3 and J is TRBJ2-5; TRBD1 agrees at 7 bases. The germline CDR1 and CDR2 sequences are MNHEY and SVGEGT. Trimming removed 2 bases from V and 5 bases from J; junction bases left unmatched: 11. CDR3 length equals 16 residues. Here the CDR3 DNA reads TGTGCCAGCAGTTACGGGACAGTATCCAAAGGGGAGACCCAGTACTTC. Amino acids: CASSYGTVSKGETQYF.

This clonotype occurred a few times. The junction shows a germline mismatch at one end, possibly a read error. V and J are TRBV7-6 and TRBJ2-7; perhaps D is TRBD1 or TRBD2 (5 bases each). The CDR3 has 12 residues. Germline-derived CDR1 and CDR2 are SGHVS and FNYEAQ. The DNA for the CDR3 is TGTGCCAGCAGCTTAGAGGTCGGGGACCCGCTCTTC. The encoded protein is CASSLEVGDPLF.

This chain connects TRBV19 to TRBJ1-3; 10 nucleotides align to TRBD1. Per the germline V gene, CDR1 is LNHDA and CDR2 is SQIVND (reference sequence). The CDR3 runs 17 residues. Losses at the gene ends were 7 bases for V and 1 base for J; bases not matched to a gene: 10. DNA for the CDR3: TGTGCCAGTACGGGACAGGGGATCTATCTGTCTGGAAACACCATATATTTT. Residues: CASTGQGIYLSGNTIYF.

This clonotype was counted a few times. The rearrangement links TRBV12-3 or TRBV12-4 to TRBJ2-5; either TRBD1 or TRBD2 may fit D (6 bases each). Trimming removed 3 bases from V and 0 bases from J, with 20 bases in between. The CDR3 totals 18 residues. The CDR3 reads CASSFRSGASLYQETQYF. The DNA of the CDR3 is TGTGCCAGCAGTTTTAGGTCGGGGGCCTCGTTGTACCAAGAGACCCAGTACTTC.

This clonotype occurred a few times. V gene TRBV7-9 combines with J gene TRBJ1-1; D is possibly TRBD1 (5 bases). Between the trimmed V and J ends, which lost 8 bases and 3 bases, there was a span of 19 bases. The CDR3 is 15 amino acids. The V gene's germline CDR1 is SEHNR and CDR2 FQNEAQ (reference sequence). DNA of the CDR3: TGTGCCAGCGCTGCGACGGGGGAATGGGACACTGAAGCTTTCTTT. Translating gives CASAATGEWDTEAFF.

There are a few counts of this clonotype. The V call is TRBV7-8, the J call TRBJ2-3; the match to TRBD2 covers 8 bases. The CDR3 is 16 amino acids. Germline loops: CDR1 SGHVS, CDR2 FQNEAQ. V lost 5 bases, J lost 1 base, and 8 bases stayed unmatched. CDR3 nucleotides: TGTGCCAGCAGCCCAATGCCAGCGGGGGGCACAGATACGCAGTATTTT. Protein sequence: CASSPMPAGGTDTQYF.

The chain has TRBV7-9 and TRBJ2-7; 9 bases fit TRBD1. Trimming at V came to 5 bases and at J to 5 bases, leaving 7 bases not matched to a gene. CDR1 is SEHNR, CDR2 FQNEAQ, per germline (reference sequence). The CDR3 consists of 14 residues. The CDR3 DNA follows: TGTGCCAGCAGCCTGGGACAGGGTATAAACGAGCAGTACTTC. The encoded protein is CASSLGQGINEQYF.

This clonotype was detected only a few times. V and J are TRBV6-2 or TRBV6-3 and TRBJ1-5, with 7 positions matching TRBD1. Germline CDR1 MNHEY, CDR2 SVGEGT. This CDR3 has 14 residues. V was pared by 6 bases and J by 3 bases, with 5 bases of the junction left unmatched. The CDR3 spells CASSRGTVNQPQHF. CDR3 DNA sequence: TGTGCCAGCAGCCGAGGGACAGTCAATCAGCCCCAGCATTTT.

This clonotype has a handful of counts. The chain couples TRBV12-3 or TRBV12-4 to TRBJ2-1; D tentatively fits TRBD1 or TRBD2 (5 bases each). This CDR3 is built from 15 residues. Trimming shortened V by 6 bases and J by 2 bases, and 14 bases separated the two germline ends. The CDR3 here is CASRTGTVPYNEQFF. For the CDR3, the DNA is TGTGCCAGCAGAACCGGGACGGTCCCCTACAATGAGCAGTTCTTC.

The CDR3, as DNA: TGTGCCAGCAGCTTAGCGCCAGGATCAGATACGCAGTATTTT. The encoded protein is CASSLAPGSDTQYF. The chain uses TRBV7-8 and TRBJ2-3; D unresolved. Germline CDR1 and CDR2: SGHVS and FQNEAQ. Trimming took 0 bases from V and 4 from J, leaving 8 bases between them. The CDR3 covers 14 residues.

This clonotype was seen a few times. This chain links TRBV12-3 or TRBV12-4 with TRBJ2-5, with D perhaps TRBD2 (6 bases). CDR3 length: 13 residues. The V end was cut by 9 bases, the J end by 1 base, with 12 bases between. The CDR3 sequence is CASARGAQETQYF. The CDR3 coding sequence is TGTGCCAGTGCCCGCGGGGCCCAAGAGACCCAGTACTTC.

This clonotype was detected only a few times. J is TRBJ1-4 and V is TRBV29-1, with D possibly TRBD1 on 5 matching bases. The V gene's germline CDR1 is SQVTM and CDR2 ANQGSEA. Deletions cut 7 bases from V and 6 bases from J, with 12 bases between. This CDR3 region has 12 residues. CDR3 protein: CSGRGRDEKLFF. The CDR3 coding sequence is TGCAGCGGAAGGGGTAGAGATGAAAAACTGTTTTTT. Full variable domain (outside the CDR3, taken from reference TRBV29-1 and TRBJ1-4): SAVISQKPSRDICQRGTSLTIQCQVDSQVTMMFWYRQQPGQSLTLIATANQGSEATYESGFVIDKFPISRPNLTFSTLTVSNMSPEDSSIYLCSGRGRDEKLFFGSGTQLSVL.

The sample holds a few counts of this clonotype. V gene TRBV2 combines with J gene TRBJ2-3, with TRBD1 as a possible D gene (6 bases). Germline assignment: CDR1 SNHLY and CDR2 FYNNEI. The germline V and J ends were trimmed by 5 bases and 3 bases, with 18 bases remaining between them. The CDR3 has 16 amino acids. The CDR3 sequence is CASSRSQGGSTDTQYF. The DNA for the CDR3 is TGTGCCAGCAGTCGATCACAGGGTGGATCTACAGATACGCAGTATTTT. The full variable domain, with the rest looked up from reference TRBV2 and TRBJ2-3, is EPEVTQTPSHQVTQMGQEVILRCVPISNHLYFYWYRQILGQKVEFLVSFYNNEISEKSEIFDDQFSVERPDGSNFTLKIRSTKLEDSAMYFCASSRSQGGSTDTQYFGPGTRLTVL.

The rearrangement uses TRBV27 and TRBJ1-2; D is unresolved. The length of the CDR3 is 13 residues. The V gene lost 4 bases and the J gene lost 8 bases, with 14 bases spanning the gap. The germline V gene has CDR1 MNHEY and CDR2 SMNVEV (reference sequence). CDR3 bases: TGTGCCAGCAGTTCCGGACCCGTGGGGGGCTACACCTTC. Protein product: CASSSGPVGGYTF.